This record covers a single TCR beta chain. A few counts support this clonotype. Its specific antigen is unknown. Within one base of it there is no much larger clone, and no base qualities were kept. This specimen comes from a study of tumor-infiltrating lymphocytes in primary liver carcinoma (dated by TCRdb to between 2016 and 2019). For the study in its entirety: Surgical resection was performed in China between 2015 and early 2016 on about five patients with histopathologically diagnosed primary liver carcinoma. The five patients, three men and two women aged 30 to 69 years, had hepatocellular carcinoma (four) or combined HCC and intrahepatic cholangiocarcinoma (one). The tumors of the five patients were staged as T1-T3 N0M0, with maximum diameters ranging from about 4 to 10 cm. Roughly 3.65 to 7.13 million productive TCRbeta reads were obtained per sample, and no significant difference in read depth was found between tissue types. For each liver tumor, the study sampled five regions along with adjacent normal tissue and blood, and applied TCRbeta repertoire sequencing, expression microarrays and whole-exome sequencing. A total of 35 or so specimens from 5 patients went through TCRbeta repertoire sequencing, namely 25 tumor regions, 5 adjacent noncancerous liver tissues and 5 peripheral blood samples. High reproducibility was observed for the technical replicate repertoires, with mean shared-clone rates roughly 0.92 and correlation coefficients above 0.95.

Blood RNA was extracted from unsorted whole blood using TRIzol reagent, and germline DNA was obtained with the DNeasy Blood & Tissue kit. At the time of sampling, the patients had chronic HBV infection and had not received any treatment. Roughly 3.9 milliliters of peripheral blood were collected into K2EDTA tubes before surgery. Results and caveats for the whole study, not just this receptor: Since the samples were bulk and unsorted, there was no way to compare CD4+ and CD8+ T cell repertoires. Repertoire overlap was found to be higher between tumor regions (mean roughly 36%) than between tumor-adjacent (roughly 17%) or tumor-blood (about 15%) pairs, consistent with antigen-driven expansion. Only a few patients were included in the study, and the authors note that the findings should be validated in a larger study. The top 250 clones made up a significantly larger repertoire fraction in tumors than in blood (p = 0.039). Because sequencing covered only the TCR beta chain and unpaired alpha chains were not captured, true repertoire diversity is likely underestimated.

TCRbeta-specific cDNA was reverse-transcribed from 500 ng total RNA using a constant-region primer and ProtoScript II reverse transcriptase. Three nested multiplex PCR rounds, following a slightly modified ARM-PCR procedure, were used to build the TCRbeta libraries. Multiplex TRBV1-TRBV30 forward primers and a Cbeta reverse primer were used in the first two PCR rounds, each of which was run for roughly 9 cycles. Sample barcodes and Illumina adapters were added in a final 25-cycle PCR using Deep VentR polymerase. Before sequencing, amplicons of 200-500 bp were purified from gel using a QIAquick gel extraction kit. The TCRbeta amplicons were sequenced with 250-bp paired-end reads on an Illumina HiSeq 2500. The original pipeline was this. Reads were quality-trimmed with Trimmomatic v0.33, and paired reads were merged with FLASH v1.2.11 to recover full CDR3 sequences. V, D and J germline segments were assigned to the rearranged TCRbeta sequences by MiGEC v1.2.1b. Clonotype statistics and Shannon-Wiener diversity indices were calculated with VDJtools v1.0.0. Except for diversity analysis, only the 250 most abundant clonotypes of each sample were used in subsequent analyses to reduce sampling bias. TCRdb redid the processing of the public reads, applying fastp at Q25 and MiXCR, and retained in-frame beta chains. Merged by CDR3 protein, the rows form single entries marked with the most common genes and DNA. The authors' filters were not applied to this entry. The sample profile shows about 310,000 distinct CDR3 sequences; about three fifths of them were found once. Over 15% of the sample is in the top ten clones.

The CDR3 goes from the cysteine to the phenylalanine over 15 residues. Here the CDR3 DNA is all that survives: 45 bases in frame from base 1. Based on the germline V gene, the CDR1 and CDR2 sequences are SGHRS and YFSETQ. The junction shows trimming of 0 bases on V and 1 base on J, plus 10 bases between the germline ends. The sequencing sample was made of peripheral blood. The chain joins TRBV5-1 to TRBJ2-5; TRBD2 could be the D gene, as 5 bases match. The clonotype comes from a woman in her twenties or thirties with primary liver carcinoma and hepatitis B virus infection. The encoded CDR3 is CASSLEGRVQETQYF. DNA sequence: TGCGCCAGCAGCTTGGAAGGGCGGGTCCAAGAGACCCAGTACTTC.